This T cell receptor beta chain appears in the sequencing data of a study of breast tumors, draining lymph nodes, adjacent tissues. The study, taken as a whole, reports: Most tumor T cells seemingly derive from lymph node, then expand in tumor. Tumor TCR diversity was below lymph nodes but above nontumor tissue. The lymph node origin of tumor T cells was framed as consistent with a hypothesis, not demonstrated. Luminal-like breast cancer showed significantly greater tumor-nontumor repertoire similarity than basal-like breast cancer did.

MiXCR was run by TCRdb on the multiplex PCR reads, yielding one entry per CDR3 protein. Of 84,000 or so distinct CDR3 sequences listed, roughly 28% were seen once; the top ten hold 8.1%. The lymph nodes were axillary draining lymph nodes from breast cancer patients. Trimming pared 0 bases from V and 11 bases from J, leaving 13 bases between. This CDR3 has 13 amino acids. Germline lookup yields CDR1 SGDLS and CDR2 YYNGEE. A word on this clonotype: Its specificity is not known.

The sequenced sample was axillary lymph node tissue. This clonotype originated in a female donor with breast cancer. Some clones in this sample may be carry-over from other donors' samples. The V call is TRBV9, the J call TRBJ2-3, with D perhaps matching TRBD2 (5 bases). The CDR3 DNA sequence: TGTGCCAGCAGCGTAGGCGGGTTGAGTGAGCAGTATTTT. Translation: CASSVGGLSEQYF.